The 29 T cell receptor beta chains below were found in one sample sequenced in a study of blood T cell repertoires in COVID-19. The method was immunoSEQ multiplex PCR; TCRdb's version includes in-frame clones alone and lacks a portion of them. The sample shows around 390,000 clones, about 83% of them seen only once. The sequencing sample was made of PBMCs or T cells enriched from blood (not recorded which). These receptors all come from a woman aged 45-59 years who had recovered from COVID-19.

The chain links TRBV30 to TRBJ1-1; 9 bases map to TRBD1. V trimming: 1 base; J trimming: 6 bases; junction bases outside the gene matches: 9. CDR3 size: 15 residues. CDR1 and CDR2 (germline): GTSNPN, SVGIG (reference sequence). The CDR3: CAWSGFAGQGPEAFF. The CDR3, as DNA: TGTGCCTGGAGTGGGTTTGCGGGACAGGGTCCTGAAGCTTTCTTT.

As for this clone: Other DNA sequences from this sample encode an identical CDR3 as well. The rearrangement uses TRBV3-1 (or the pseudogene TRBV3-2) and TRBJ2-1, with 8 bases aligning to TRBD2. Germline assignment: CDR1 LGHDT and CDR2 YNNKEL (reference sequence). The J segment lost 4 bases and the V segment lost 1 base, leaving 3 bases of the junction unmatched. The CDR3 is made up of 15 amino acids. For the CDR3, the DNA is TGTGCCAGCAGCCAAGGGGCGGGGGGATACAATGAGCAGTTCTTC. It codes for CASSQGAGGYNEQFF.

The chain employs TRBV11-2 and TRBJ1-4; D is perhaps TRBD1 (6 bases). Germline V gives CDR1 SGHAT, CDR2 FQNNGV. This CDR3 is 17 amino acids long. Trimming left V 2 bases short and J 7 bases short, with 20 bases between. The CDR3 DNA follows: TGTGCCAGCAGCTTAAACGGTCCATACAGGGAAGGTGAAAAACTGTTTTTT. Translating gives CASSLNGPYREGEKLFF.

The genes are TRBV19 and TRBJ1-1; the match to TRBD1 covers 8 bases. This CDR3 contains 16 residues. Germline trimming cut 5 bases from V and 0 bases from J; bases unmatched to any gene: 8. Germline CDR1 and CDR2: LNHDA and SQIVND (reference sequence). This CDR3 is CASSPGQGGMNTEAFF. The DNA for the CDR3 is TGTGCCAGTAGTCCCGGACAGGGAGGGATGAACACTGAAGCTTTCTTT.

V and J are TRBV2 and TRBJ1-2; D is unresolved. CDR1 and CDR2 (germline): SNHLY, FYNNEI. This CDR3 spans 14 amino acids. Trimming shortened V by 1 base and J by 4 bases, and 10 bases separated the two germline ends. The DNA for the CDR3 is TGTGCCAGCAGTGAAGGAGAGGGTGGCTATGGCTACACCTTC. Amino acid sequence: CASSEGEGGYGYTF.

The chain has TRBV2 and TRBJ1-2; TRBD1 might be the D (5 bases). Germline CDR1 is SNHLY and CDR2 is FYNNEI. The CDR3 length is 14 residues. The V end lost 10 bases, the J end lost 5 bases, and 20 bases lay between the germline ends. The CDR3: CATRSDTDIYGYTF. As DNA, the CDR3 is TGTGCCACCAGGTCGGACACAGACATATATGGCTACACCTTC.

The chain combines TRBV6-5 with TRBJ1-4, with TRBD1 as a possible D gene (5 bases). The CDR3 runs 15 residues. Germline CDR1 reads MNHEY; CDR2 reads SVGAGI. Between the trimmed V and J ends, which lost 5 bases and 7 bases, there was a span of 17 bases. The CDR3 spells CASSPDTLRGEKLFF. The CDR3 bases are TGTGCCAGCAGTCCCGACACCCTAAGGGGTGAAAAACTGTTTTTT.

The rearrangement links TRBV4-1 to TRBJ2-7, with 9 bases matching TRBD1. V shed 2 bases, J shed 3 bases, and the junction held 11 bases outside the gene matches. The germline gives CDR1 MGHRA, CDR2 YSYEKL. The CDR3 length is 17 residues. CDR3 bases: TGCGCCAGCAGCCAACCTACCCGACAGGGGGTAAACTACGAGCAGTACTTC. Translating it yields CASSQPTRQGVNYEQYF.

The chain links TRBV28 to TRBJ1-1, with D tentatively TRBD1 (6 bases). Germline V gene lookup returns CDR1 MDHEN and CDR2 SYDVKM. V lost 8 bases and J lost 8, with 21 bases in between. The CDR3 is 14 residues long. CDR3 nucleotides: TGTGCCAGCCAGTCGGCAGGGGCAACAACAGAAGCTTTCTTT. It encodes CASQSAGATTEAFF.

Notes on this clone: Other DNA sequences in this specimen translate into the identical CDR3. This chain links TRBV3-1 (or the pseudogene TRBV3-2) with TRBJ2-6, with D possibly TRBD2 on 6 matching bases. Deletions cut 5 bases from V and 0 bases from J, with 8 bases between. The CDR3 sequence is 15 residues long. CDR1 and CDR2 (germline): LGHDT, YNNKEL (reference sequence). CDR3 in amino acids: CASSSRGSGANVLTF. CDR3 coding DNA: TGTGCCAGCAGCTCGCGGGGCTCTGGGGCCAACGTCCTGACTTTC.

This rearrangement joins TRBV5-1 to TRBJ1-3, with 10 bases identical to TRBD1. Germline values: CDR1 SGHRS, CDR2 YFSETQ. The CDR3 spans 14 residues. J gave up 8 bases and V 1 base, and 3 bases lay outside the gene matches. The CDR3 spells CASSLYGTGDTIYF. In DNA form, the CDR3 reads TGCGCCAGCAGCTTGTACGGGACAGGGGACACCATATATTTT.

The V and J genes are TRBV28 and TRBJ2-2; TRBD1 aligns across 10 bases. The junction had 9 bases not matched to a gene; V was cut back by 6 bases and J by 5 bases. Germline V lookup: CDR1 MDHEN, CDR2 SYDVKM. There are 16 residues in the CDR3. CDR3 nucleotides: TGTGCCAGCAGCCTAAGACAGGGGGCAGGGACCGGGGAGCTGTTTTTT. This sequence encodes CASSLRQGAGTGELFF.

The chain uses TRBV6-5 and TRBJ1-1; 7 bases are a match to TRBD1. CDR1 is MNHEY, CDR2 SVGAGI, per germline. After removal of 0 bases from V and 6 bases from J, the junction contained 1 base not matched to a gene. The CDR3 runs 13 residues. CDR3 DNA sequence: TGTGCCAGCAGTTACTCGACAGGGCCTGAAGCTTTCTTT. Encoded protein: CASSYSTGPEAFF.

The chain's CDR3 is CSVERRLLSTEAFF. For the CDR3, the DNA is TGCAGCGTTGAACGCAGGCTCCTCTCCACTGAAGCTTTCTTT. The rearrangement uses TRBV29-1 and TRBJ1-1; D uncertain. V was trimmed by 2 bases and J by 4 bases, leaving 14 bases between them. Per germline, CDR1 SQVTM and CDR2 ANQGSEA. The CDR3 is 14 residues long. Looking up the rest from reference TRBV29-1 and TRBJ1-1 gives the full variable domain: SAVISQKPSRDICQRGTSLTIQCQVDSQVTMMFWYRQQPGQSLTLIATANQGSEATYESGFVIDKFPISRPNLTFSTLTVSNMSPEDSSIYLCSVERRLLSTEAFFGQGTRLTVV.

The rearrangement uses TRBV27 and TRBJ2-7, with 7 bases aligning to TRBD1. The CDR3 covers 15 residues. CDR1 is MNHEY and CDR2 is SMNVEV in the germline V gene (reference sequence). Germline trimming cut 6 bases from V and 2 bases from J; bases unmatched to any gene: 10. CDR3 sequence: CASSRQTGTAYEQYF. CDR3 nucleotides: TGTGCCAGCAGCCGACAAACCGGGACAGCCTACGAGCAGTACTTC.

This rearrangement joins TRBV19 to TRBJ1-6; 9 bases match TRBD1. Germline CDR1 and CDR2: LNHDA and SQIVND (reference sequence). The junction had 7 bases not matched to a gene; V was cut back by 5 bases and J by 11 bases. The CDR3 consists of 14 residues. In nucleotides, the CDR3 is TGTGCCAGTAGTCCCGGACAGGGGTTGACACCCCTCCACTTT. This codes for CASSPGQGLTPLHF.

This rearrangement joins TRBV7-9 to TRBJ1-4; D is possibly TRBD1 (6 bases). Germline CDR1 SEHNR, CDR2 FQNEAQ (reference sequence). The CDR3 totals 17 residues. V lost 5 bases to trimming and J lost 3 bases, with 19 bases between them. The CDR3 coding sequence is TGTGCCAGCAGCCTAACGACAGGAATGCGCTCTAATGAAAAACTGTTTTTT. Its translation: CASSLTTGMRSNEKLFF.

Notes on this clone: This sample includes further DNA sequences coding for the same CDR3. The chain has TRBV7-9 and TRBJ1-1, with 7 bases fitting TRBD1. The V gene end was trimmed by 5 bases and the J gene end by 5 bases; junction bases not matched to a gene: 8. Germline V gives CDR1 SEHNR, CDR2 FQNEAQ (reference sequence). The CDR3 length is 14 residues. CDR3 in DNA: TGTGCCAGCAGCCCCCCTGGCAGGGGGACTGAAGCTTTCTTT. This encodes CASSPPGRGTEAFF.

This clone was seen only a few times. The chain employs TRBV7-9 and TRBJ2-7; 8 positions agree with TRBD1. V gave up 4 bases and J gave up 7 bases; unmatched junction bases: 9. The CDR3 totals 14 residues. CDR1 SEHNR and CDR2 FQNEAQ come from the germline V gene (reference sequence). CDR3 in amino acids: CASSSTDRGIEQYF. CDR3 nucleotides: TGTGCCAGCAGCTCCACCGACAGGGGAATAGAGCAGTACTTC.

The chain employs TRBV7-2 and TRBJ2-7; D is possibly TRBD1 (6 bases). V gave up 5 bases and J gave up 1 base, with 12 bases separating them. Per germline, CDR1 SGHTA and CDR2 FQGNSA. The CDR3 extends over 14 amino acids. This CDR3 reads CASSNQGSSYEQYF. CDR3 DNA sequence: TGTGCCAGCAGCAACCAGGGGTCGTCCTACGAGCAGTACTTC.

The CDR3 DNA sequence: TGTGCCAGCCGTAACAGGGCTGGGGGCACTGAAGCTTTCTTT. It is translated as CASRNRAGGTEAFF. This rearrangement joins TRBV6-5 to TRBJ1-1; tentative D call: TRBD1 (6 bases). The CDR3 contains 14 residues. CDR1 is MNHEY and CDR2 is SVGAGI in the germline V gene. With 8 bases removed from V and 4 bases from J, the gap between germline ends came to 17 bases.

V is TRBV2 and J is TRBJ1-4; D uncertain. Germline CDR1 is SNHLY and CDR2 is FYNNEI. The V end was cut by 7 bases, the J end by 8 bases, with 11 bases between. The CDR3 length is 12 residues. In nucleotides, the CDR3 is TGTGCCAGCAACCTCTTACGGGAAAAACTGTTTTTT. Residues: CASNLLREKLFF.

This clone has a single count. This chain connects TRBV5-4 to TRBJ2-1; 7 bases line up with TRBD2. V gave up 0 bases and J gave up 0 bases; unmatched junction bases: 3. This CDR3 is 16 amino acids long. Germline V gene lookup returns CDR1 SGHNT and CDR2 YYREEE (reference sequence). As DNA, the CDR3 is TGTGCCAGCAGCTTGGGCGGGGGTAGCTCCTACAATGAGCAGTTCTTC. Translating it yields CASSLGGGSSYNEQFF.

Only one count was recorded for this clone. The chain carries TRBV27 and TRBJ1-2; the match to TRBD1 covers 9 bases. Germline V gene sequence: CDR1 MNHEY, CDR2 SMNVEV (reference sequence). The CDR3 is 13 residues long. The J segment lost 6 bases and the V segment lost 5 bases, leaving 4 bases of the junction unmatched. The CDR3 reads CASSLRTGDGYTF. CDR3 coding DNA: TGTGCCAGCAGTCTCCGGACAGGGGATGGCTACACCTTC.

This chain links TRBV5-6 with TRBJ1-2; possible D gene TRBD1, 6 bases. The CDR3 runs 13 residues. Germline assignment: CDR1 SGHDT and CDR2 YYEEEE. The V end lost 0 bases, the J end lost 7 bases, and 10 bases lay between the germline ends. The DNA for the CDR3 is TGTGCCAGCAGCTTGGGGACAGAAGGTGGCTACACCTTC. This translates into CASSLGTEGGYTF.

V usage is TRBV7-9 and J usage is TRBJ1-3; possible D gene TRBD1, 6 bases. The CDR3 has 14 amino acids. V lost 5 bases and J 0 bases, leaving 8 bases between the germline ends. Looked up from germline, CDR1 is SEHNR and CDR2 is FQNEAQ (reference sequence). In nucleotides, the CDR3 is TGTGCCAGCAGCCCAGGGGTCTCTGGAAACACCATATATTTT. Encoded protein: CASSPGVSGNTIYF.

The chain carries TRBV19 and TRBJ1-2; D is unresolved. The CDR3 sequence is 13 residues long. Germline V lookup: CDR1 LNHDA, CDR2 SQIVND (reference sequence). V lost 7 bases to trimming and J lost 10 bases, with 19 bases between them. The CDR3 region is CASTFSRGRAYTF. CDR3 nucleotide sequence: TGTGCCAGTACCTTCTCGAGAGGGCGAGCCTACACCTTC.

The V and J genes are TRBV19 and TRBJ2-2; perhaps TRBD1 as D (6 bases). Germline V lookup: CDR1 LNHDA, CDR2 SQIVND (reference sequence). The CDR3 runs to 15 residues. The V and J ends lost 3 bases and 2 bases respectively, with 10 bases between them. CDR3 in DNA: TGTGCCAGTAGTATCCCAGGGGTAAACACCGGGGAGCTGTTTTTT. The encoded protein is CASSIPGVNTGELFF.

The gene calls are TRBV6-5 and TRBJ1-2; 7 nucleotides match TRBD1. The CDR3 has 15 residues. After removal of 6 bases from V and 0 bases from J, the junction contained 7 bases not matched to a gene. Germline CDR1 and CDR2: MNHEY and SVGAGI. The DNA for the CDR3 is TGTGCCAGCAGCCCATCAGGGGGAACTAACTATGGCTACACCTTC. It is translated as CASSPSGGTNYGYTF.